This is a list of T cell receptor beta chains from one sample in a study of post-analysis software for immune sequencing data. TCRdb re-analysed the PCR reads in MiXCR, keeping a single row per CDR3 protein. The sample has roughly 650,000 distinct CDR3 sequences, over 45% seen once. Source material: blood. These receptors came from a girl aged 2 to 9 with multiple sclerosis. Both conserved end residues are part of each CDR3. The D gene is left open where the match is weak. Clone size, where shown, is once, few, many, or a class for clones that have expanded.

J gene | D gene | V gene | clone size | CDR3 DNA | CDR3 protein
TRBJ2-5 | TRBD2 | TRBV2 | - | TGTGCCAGCAGGTTCACCGGGACTAGCGGAGAGACCCAGTACTTC | CASRFTGTSGETQYF
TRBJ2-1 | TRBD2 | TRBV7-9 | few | TGTGCCAGCAGCTTATTAGCGGGGGGGCCGAATGAGCAGTTCTTC | CASSLLAGGPNEQFF
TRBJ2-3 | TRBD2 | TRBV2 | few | TGTGCCAGCAGTGGGGGGACTAGCGCTACAGATACGCAGTATTTT | CASSGGTSATDTQYF
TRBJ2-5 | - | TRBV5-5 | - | TGTGCCAGCAGTTATAATAGGGCTCCACAAGAGACCCAGTACTTC | CASSYNRAPQETQYF
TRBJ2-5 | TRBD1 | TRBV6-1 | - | TGTGCCAGCAAATCCGGGACAGCTAAAGAGACCCAGTACTTC | CASKSGTAKETQYF
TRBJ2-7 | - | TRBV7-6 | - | TGTGCCAGCAGCTCGATACAGGGCCCCTACGAGCAGTACTTC | CASSSIQGPYEQYF
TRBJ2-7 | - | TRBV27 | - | TGTGCCAGCAGTTTCTCGGCCCTCGGTGACGAGCAGTACTTC | CASSFSALGDEQYF
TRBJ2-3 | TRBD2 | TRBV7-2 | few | TGTGCCAGCAGCTTAGGACTAGCGGGGTCCAGCACAGATACGCAGTATTTT | CASSLGLAGSSTDTQYF
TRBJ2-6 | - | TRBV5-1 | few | TGCGCCAGCAGCTTGATAGGGTCTGGGGCCAACGTCCTGACTTTC | CASSLIGSGANVLTF
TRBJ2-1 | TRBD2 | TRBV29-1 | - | TGCAGCGTTGAATCACTAGCGGGGCACAATGAGCAGTTCTTC | CSVESLAGHNEQFF
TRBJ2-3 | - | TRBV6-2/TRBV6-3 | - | TGTGCCACTAGTAAGAGCGAAGATACGCAGTATTTT | CATSKSEDTQYF
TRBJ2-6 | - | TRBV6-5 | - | TGTGCCAGCAGCCGGACTGCCTCTGGGGCCAACGTCCGGACTTTC | CASSRTASGANVRTF
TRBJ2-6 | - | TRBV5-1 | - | TGCGCCAGCAGCGATGGGACAACTGGGGCCAACGTCCTGACTTTC | CASSDGTTGANVLTF
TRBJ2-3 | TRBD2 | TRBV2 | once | TGTGCCAATAGGAAAGCTAGCGGGAGCGTCACAGATACGCAGTATTTT | CANRKASGSVTDTQYF
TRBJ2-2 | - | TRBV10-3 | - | TGTGCCGCCTTATGGGGGTCATCCGGGGAGCTGTTTTTT | CAALWGSSGELFF
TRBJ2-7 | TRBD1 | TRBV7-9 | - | TGTGCCAGCAGCCGCACGGGACAGCCGAGCTCCTACAAGCAGTACTTC | CASSRTGQPSSYKQYF
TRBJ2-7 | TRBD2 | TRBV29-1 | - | TGCAGCGTTGTCCCCGGAACTAGCGGGTTATACGAGCAGTACTTC | CSVVPGTSGLYEQYF
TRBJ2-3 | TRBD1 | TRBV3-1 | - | TGTGCCAGCAGCCCATCGGACAGGGGGACAGATACGCAGTATTTT | CASSPSDRGTDTQYF
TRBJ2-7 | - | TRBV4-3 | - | TGCGCCAGCAGCCAACCCCGACTGGACGGCTCTTGGGTATACGAGCAGTACTTC | CASSQPRLDGSWVYEQYF
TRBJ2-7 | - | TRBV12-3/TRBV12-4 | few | TGTGCCAGCAGAAATCGGCGCTCCTACGAGCAGTACTTC | CASRNRRSYEQYF
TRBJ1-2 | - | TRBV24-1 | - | TGTGCCACCAGTGATCCTACCCAGGGCCAAGAAGATGGCTACACCTTC | CATSDPTQGQEDGYTF
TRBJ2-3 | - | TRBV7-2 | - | TGTGCCAGCAGCCTCAGGGCCCAGGGAAGCACAGATACGCAGTATTTT | CASSLRAQGSTDTQYF
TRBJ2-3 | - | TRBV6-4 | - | TGTGCCAGCAGTATCTCTAGCACAGATACGCAGTATTTT | CASSISSTDTQYF
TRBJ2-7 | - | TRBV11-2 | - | TGTGCCAGCAGCTTAGAGGCAGGGCCGGGCCCCACCTACGAGCAGTACTTC | CASSLEAGPGPTYEQYF
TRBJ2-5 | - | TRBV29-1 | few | TGCAGCTCCGGACCCAAGACCCAGTACTTC | CSSGPKTQYF
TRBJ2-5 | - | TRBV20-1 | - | TGCAGTGCTAGGGGACCAGTCCAAGAGACCCAGTACTTC | CSARGPVQETQYF
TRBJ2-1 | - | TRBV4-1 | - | TGCGCCAGCAGCCAAGGGGTAGCACGGGGGTGGGGCAATGAGCAGTTCTTC | CASSQGVARGWGNEQFF
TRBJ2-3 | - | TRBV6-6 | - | TGTGCCAGCAGTTACTATGGGGGGGCGCGCAGCACAGATACGCAGTATTTT | CASSYYGGARSTDTQYF
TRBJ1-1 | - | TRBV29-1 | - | TGCAGCGTTGGGGGTATACCGGGCCGGGGACATGAAGCTTTCTTT | CSVGGIPGRGHEAFF
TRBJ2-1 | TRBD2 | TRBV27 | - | TGTGCCAGCCACGCAGTAGCGGGAGCCAGGGAGCAGTTCTTC | CASHAVAGAREQFF
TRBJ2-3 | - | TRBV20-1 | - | TGCAGTGCACCTAAAACACATGGCGCAGATACGCAGTATTTT | CSAPKTHGADTQYF
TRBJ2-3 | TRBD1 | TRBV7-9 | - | TGTGCCAGCAGCTCAACCTGGGACAGGGGAACAGATACGCAGTATTTT | CASSSTWDRGTDTQYF
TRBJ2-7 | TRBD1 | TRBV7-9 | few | TGTGCCAGCAGCTTGTCCGGGACAGGGTTTTCCGAGCAGTACTTC | CASSLSGTGFSEQYF
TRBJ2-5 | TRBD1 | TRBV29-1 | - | TGCAGCTTCCACAGGGGGCAAGAGACCCAGTACTTC | CSFHRGQETQYF
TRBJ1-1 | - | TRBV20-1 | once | TGCAGTGCTAGACCCCTCGGGACGGCGAACACTGAAGCTTTCTTT | CSARPLGTANTEAFF
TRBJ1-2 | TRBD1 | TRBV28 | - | TGTGCCAGCAGCTTCTCCGGGACAGGGAATGGCTACACCTTC | CASSFSGTGNGYTF
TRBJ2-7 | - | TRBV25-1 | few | TGTGCCAGCAGTGACGGGCAGACCTACGAGCAGTACTTC | CASSDGQTYEQYF
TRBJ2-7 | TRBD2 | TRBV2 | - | TGTGCCAGCAGTACACTTTGGCGGGGGACTTACGAGCAGTACTTC | CASSTLWRGTYEQYF
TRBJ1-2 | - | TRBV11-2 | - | TGTGCCAGCAGCTTAGATACTGGCGGAGTCTATGGCTACACCTTC | CASSLDTGGVYGYTF
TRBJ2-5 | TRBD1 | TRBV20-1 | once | TGCAGTGCTAGAGGAATCAGGGGGCCGGAGACCCAGTACTTC | CSARGIRGPETQYF
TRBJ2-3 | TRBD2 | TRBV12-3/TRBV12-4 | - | TGTGCCAGCAGTCCCCGAGCGGGAGGGGGCACAGATACGCAGTATTTT | CASSPRAGGGTDTQYF
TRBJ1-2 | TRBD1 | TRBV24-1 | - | TGTGCCACCAGTGATTCCAGGACAGGGAACTATGGCTACACCTTC | CATSDSRTGNYGYTF
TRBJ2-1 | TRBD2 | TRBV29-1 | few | TGCAGCGTTGAAGGACTAGCGGGAGTAAATGAGCAGTTCTTC | CSVEGLAGVNEQFF
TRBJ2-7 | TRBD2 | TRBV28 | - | TGTGCCAAGAAAAGCGGGGAACCCTACGAGCAGTACTTC | CAKKSGEPYEQYF
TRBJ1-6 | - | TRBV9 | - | TGTGCCAGCAGCGTCGAAAGCGGGGGAAGCTCCTATAATTCACCCCCCCACTTT | CASSVESGGSSYNSPPHF
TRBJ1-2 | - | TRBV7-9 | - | TGTGCCAGCAGCTTTGACGGGGGGACCCCTCTTTATGGCTACACCTTC | CASSFDGGTPLYGYTF
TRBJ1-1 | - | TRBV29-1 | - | TGCAGCGTTGGATCCCCGGGGGTGAACACTGAAGCTTTCTTT | CSVGSPGVNTEAFF
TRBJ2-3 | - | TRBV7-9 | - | TGTGCCAGCAGCTTTAAAACAGGGCGTGAAACAGATACGCAGTATTTT | CASSFKTGRETDTQYF
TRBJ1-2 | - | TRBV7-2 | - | TGTGCCAGCAGCCCAAGACCTAACGCAGGAAGCTATGGCTACACCTTC | CASSPRPNAGSYGYTF
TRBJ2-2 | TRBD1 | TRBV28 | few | TGTGCCAGCAGCCCTTTTGGACAGGGTCAGAACACCGGGGAGCTGTTTTTT | CASSPFGQGQNTGELFF
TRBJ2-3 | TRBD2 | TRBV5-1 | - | TGCGCCAGCAGCTTGGCCACTAGCGGGGCCTCAGATACGCAGTATTTT | CASSLATSGASDTQYF
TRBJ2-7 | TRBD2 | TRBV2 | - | TGTGCCAGCAGCGGGGGGATAGGTTACGAGCAGTACTTC | CASSGGIGYEQYF
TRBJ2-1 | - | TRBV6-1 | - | TGTGCCAGCATCGACAGTAGAGGTTACAATGAGCAGTTCTTC | CASIDSRGYNEQFF
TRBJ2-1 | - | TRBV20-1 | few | TGCAGTGCTAGCCTACCCCGGGACTACAATGAGCAGTTCTTC | CSASLPRDYNEQFF